A selection of T cell receptor beta chains follows, all from one sample in a study of blood T cell repertoires in COVID-19. Method: immunoSEQ multiplex PCR; TCRdb's copy keeps in-frame clones and lacks some. The repertoire holds some 260,000 clones, with less than 85% as singletons. The sample consisted of peripheral blood. The receptors were gathered from a woman aged 18-30 years with acute or convalescent COVID-19. CDR3s include the opening cysteine and the closing phenylalanine or tryptophan. The D gene is left open where the match is weak. Only some rows state a clone size, as once, few, many or a class for expanded clones.

v_call,d_call,j_call,clone_size,cdr3_nt,cdr3_aa
TRBV6-5,.,TRBJ1-4,.,TGTGCCAGCAGCCGAACAGGGACTAATGAAAAACTGTTTTTT,CASSRTGTNEKLFF
TRBV11-3,TRBD1,TRBJ2-1,.,TGTGCCAGCAGCCCCCAGGGACAGGGCTTAGGGGAGCAGTTCTTC,CASSPQGQGLGEQFF
TRBV10-3,.,TRBJ1-3,.,TGTGCCATCGGGGGCGGGGGAAACACCATATATTTT,CAIGGGGNTIYF
TRBV6-5,.,TRBJ1-2,.,TGTGCCAGCAGCCTACTCGGGTTCGCTTCTGGCTACACCTTC,CASSLLGFASGYTF
TRBV19,TRBD2,TRBJ2-1,few,TGTGCCACCGCCCCGCGACTAGCCTGGAGTGGCAATGAGCAGTTCTTC,CATAPRLAWSGNEQFF
TRBV2,.,TRBJ1-5,.,TGTGCCAGCAGTGAAATCCGGGGCAATCAGCCCCAGCATTTT,CASSEIRGNQPQHF
TRBV6-1,.,TRBJ1-4,many,TGTGCCAGCAGTGAACCCTACAGGGAAAGGACTAATGAAAAACTGTTTTTT,CASSEPYRERTNEKLFF
TRBV29-1,.,TRBJ2-5,.,TGCAGCGTTGAATTCCCTGTCCAAGAGACCCAGTACTTC,CSVEFPVQETQYF
TRBV4-3,.,TRBJ1-1,.,TGCGCCAGCAGCCAAAGCGGGGTTGGTGACACTGAAGCTTTCTTT,CASSQSGVGDTEAFF
TRBV6-5,TRBD1,TRBJ1-5,.,TGTGCCAGCACCCGGACAGGGGGGGACAATCAGCCCCAGCATTTT,CASTRTGGDNQPQHF
TRBV3-1/TRBV3-2,TRBD2,TRBJ2-7,.,TGTGCCAGCAGCCAAGTTCTAGCGGGGGACTACGAGCAGTACTTC,CASSQVLAGDYEQYF
TRBV6-6,TRBD1,TRBJ2-7,.,TGTGCCAGCACCCTGACAGGGACCTACGAGCAGTACTTC,CASTLTGTYEQYF
TRBV29-1,TRBD2,TRBJ2-3,once,TGCAGCGTTGATAGGGGCGGGAGTGTAGATACGCAGTATTTT,CSVDRGGSVDTQYF
TRBV15,.,TRBJ2-7,.,TGTGCCACCAGCAAGGTCCGGGCTAGCGCCACCTACGAGCAGTACTTC,CATSKVRASATYEQYF
TRBV28,.,TRBJ2-7,.,TGTGCCAGCAGTTTAGTTCAGGGACGGGGGGAGCAGTACTTC,CASSLVQGRGEQYF
TRBV13,.,TRBJ1-1,.,TGTGCCAGCAGCTTAGGGGGGCAAGGGAACACTGAAGCTTTCTTT,CASSLGGQGNTEAFF
TRBV18,TRBD1,TRBJ2-2,once,TGTGCCAGCTCACCACCCGGGACAGGGACTATCGGGGAGCTGTTTTTT,CASSPPGTGTIGELFF
TRBV7-8,.,TRBJ2-3,.,TGTGCCAGCAGCTTCCGCGCTGCCCCTAGCACAGATACGCAGTATTTT,CASSFRAAPSTDTQYF
TRBV4-3,.,TRBJ2-1,once,TGCGCCAGCAGCCAAGTTTCGGGGAAAGATGAGCAGTTCTTC,CASSQVSGKDEQFF
TRBV5-6,TRBD1,TRBJ1-2,.,TGTGCCAGCAGCTTTAGGTTTTTGGGACAGCAAAACTATGGCTACACCTTC,CASSFRFLGQQNYGYTF
TRBV10-3,.,TRBJ2-7,.,TGTGCCATCAGGGGGAGCTACGAGCAGTACTTC,CAIRGSYEQYF
TRBV29-1,.,TRBJ1-1,.,TGCAGCGTTGTCATTCGGGGTGATGAAGCTTTCTTT,CSVVIRGDEAFF
TRBV5-1,TRBD1,TRBJ2-6,.,TGCGCCAGCAGCAGGAACAGGGGGCTCCCTGGGGCCAACGTCCTGACTTTC,CASSRNRGLPGANVLTF
TRBV6-5,TRBD1,TRBJ2-1,.,TGTGCCAGCAGGGGCCGGGACAGGGGTTTCTATGAGCAGTTCTTC,CASRGRDRGFYEQFF
TRBV7-2,.,TRBJ1-4,.,TGTGCCAGCAGCCCCTACAGGGCTACTAATGAAAAACTGTTTTTT,CASSPYRATNEKLFF
TRBV5-1,TRBD2,TRBJ2-3,.,TGCGCCAGCAGCCGCAGTGTAGCGGGGGGTTACGATACGCAGTATTTT,CASSRSVAGGYDTQYF
TRBV2,TRBD1,TRBJ2-1,.,TGTGCCAGCAGTGAGACAGGGGGCGCCGACAATGAGCAGTTCTTC,CASSETGGADNEQFF
TRBV25-1,TRBD2,TRBJ2-3,.,TGTGCCAGCAGGGCCCTGGGCGGGAGGTTCGCGGATACGCAGTATTTT,CASRALGGRFADTQYF
TRBV19,.,TRBJ1-2,.,TGTGCCAGTAGTACCCTGGACAGTATTAACTATGGCTACACCTTC,CASSTLDSINYGYTF
TRBV11-2,.,TRBJ2-1,.,TGTGCCAGCAGCTTAGGGGGCGGCAATGAGCAGTTCTTC,CASSLGGGNEQFF
TRBV10-3,.,TRBJ2-1,.,TGTGCCATCAGTGGCGGCTACAATGAGCAGTTCTTC,CAISGGYNEQFF
TRBV2,.,TRBJ1-4,.,TGTGCCAGCAGTGAGTCTCAGCAGGGATTGTTGCGAGAAAAACTGTTTTTT,CASSESQQGLLREKLFF
TRBV6-2/TRBV6-3,.,TRBJ1-6,.,TGTGCCAGCAGTTACTCATCTTCCCCCCTCCACTTT,CASSYSSSPLHF
TRBV21-1,.,TRBJ2-1,few,TGTGCCAGCAGCTGCCGGCCCGGGATCAATGAGCAGTTCTTC,CASSCRPGINEQFF
TRBV6-2/TRBV6-3,TRBD1,TRBJ2-1,.,TGTGCCAGCAGTTACGAGGGACAGGGGGCAGGTGAGCAGTTCTTC,CASSYEGQGAGEQFF
TRBV4-3,TRBD2,TRBJ2-1,.,TGCGCCAGCAGCCAAGGAGGGACTAGCGGGAGGGATGAGCAGTTCTTC,CASSQGGTSGRDEQFF
TRBV28,TRBD1,TRBJ2-5,.,TGTGCCAGCAGGTGGCTACAGGGGTCAGAGACCCAGTACTTC,CASRWLQGSETQYF
TRBV29-1,.,TRBJ1-4,few,TGCAGCGTCCGAAGGCCAGGGACTAATGAAAAACTGTTTTTT,CSVRRPGTNEKLFF
TRBV28,TRBD2,TRBJ2-2,few,TGTGCCAGCAGTCCAGCAGGGACTAGCGGGAGCGCCGGGGAGCTGTTTTTT,CASSPAGTSGSAGELFF
TRBV4-2,TRBD2,TRBJ2-3,.,TGTGCCAGCAGCCAAGAGCCTAGCGGGAGGGTCGGCGCCGCAGATACGCAGTATTTT,CASSQEPSGRVGAADTQYF
TRBV5-6,TRBD1,TRBJ1-2,.,TGTGCCAGCAGCCGAGGACAGGGCTATGGCTACACCTTC,CASSRGQGYGYTF
TRBV12-3/TRBV12-4,.,TRBJ2-5,.,TGTGCCAGCAGTTTCCTCCTGACCCAGTACTTC,CASSFLLTQYF